The 21 T cell receptor beta chains reported below all come from one sample, sequenced in a study of T cells in Graves' hyperthyroidism and ophthalmopathy. Amplified TCR beta CDR3 regions came from RNA transcripts. The TCR CDR3 was amplified in a first-round RT-PCR using the HTBI primer set. TCRdb reprocessed the multiplex PCR reads via MiXCR and lists one record per CDR3 protein. The table has around 600,000 distinct CDR3 sequences, approximately 15% seen once; the top ten hold roughly 7.1%. The sample consisted of blood. The receptors derive from a woman aged 18-30 years with Graves' ophthalmopathy.

This clonotype showed up many times. V gene TRBV12-3 or TRBV12-4 combines with J gene TRBJ1-5, with 10 bases lining up with TRBD1. Trimming took 7 bases from V and 6 from J; bases not matched to a gene: 6. The CDR3 loop spans 14 amino acids. This CDR3 reads CASTYRDRGQPQHF. CDR3 coding DNA: TGTGCCAGCACCTACCGGGACAGGGGTCAGCCCCAGCATTTT.

The chain is built from TRBV18 and TRBJ1-2; D gene ambiguous. The germline V gene encodes CDR1 KGHSH and CDR2 LQKENI. Between the trimmed V and J ends, which lost 1 base and 5 bases, there was a span of 11 bases. This CDR3 contains 14 residues. This CDR3 reads CASSPHPRGYGYTF. Here the CDR3 DNA reads TGTGCCAGCTCACCACACCCCCGCGGGTATGGCTACACCTTC.

V and J are TRBV19 and TRBJ2-7; a possible D gene is TRBD1 (6 bases). This CDR3 contains 15 residues. Trimming stripped 5 bases from V and 4 bases from J, with 18 bases between. Germline assignment: CDR1 LNHDA and CDR2 SQIVND (reference sequence). DNA for the CDR3: TGTGCCAGTAGTGTGACGGCAGGGGCTGCGTACGAGCAGTACTTC. It yields the protein CASSVTAGAAYEQYF.

The chain uses TRBV9 and TRBJ2-7, with 9 bases identical to TRBD1. The ends lost 7 bases at V and 5 bases at J; junction bases unmatched: 13. Germline lookup yields CDR1 SGDLS and CDR2 YYNGEE. The CDR3 extends over 15 amino acids. The CDR3 DNA follows: TGTGCCAGCGGCCAACTGACAGGGGGTATCGACGAGCAGTACTTC. It codes for CASGQLTGGIDEQYF.

In regard to this clonotype: A single base separates this from a much larger clone, so it may be a read error. V and J are TRBV29-1 and TRBJ2-2; tentatively, D is TRBD1 or TRBD2 (5 bases each). CDR1 is SQVTM, CDR2 ANQGSEA, per germline. V gave up 5 bases and J gave up 5 bases, with 18 bases separating them. The CDR3 extends over 15 amino acids. CDR3 bases: TGCAGCGTTCGTACCGGGACCCGCCAGACCGGGGAGCTGTTTTTT. Translated, it gives CSVRTGTRQTGELFF.

This clonotype was found many times. The CDR3 is CASSPGELSTDTQYF. The CDR3 DNA reads TGTGCCAGCAGCCCCGGGGAGTTAAGCACAGATACGCAGTATTTT. This sequence joins TRBV11-3 and TRBJ2-3, with D tentatively TRBD2 (5 bases). CDR3 length: 15 residues. Looked up from germline, CDR1 is SGHNT and CDR2 is YENEEA. Trimming took 5 bases from V and 0 from J, leaving 12 bases between them.

Of note for this clonotype: Its ends do not fully match the called genes, so a read error is possible. This chain joins TRBV7-9 and TRBJ2-4, with D hard to call. CDR3 size: 10 residues. Germline assignment: CDR1 SEHNR and CDR2 FQNEAQ (reference sequence). CDR3 bases: TGTGCCACCAGCATGGACATTCAGTACTTC. Its translation: CATSMDIQYF.

The sample holds a few counts of this clonotype. This sequence joins TRBV20-1 and TRBJ2-1, with 9 nucleotides matching TRBD2. This CDR3 is 13 amino acids long. The V segment lost 8 bases and the J segment 4 bases; nucleotides outside the gene matches: 6. Germline V CDR1 and CDR2: DFQATT, SNEGSKA (reference sequence). The CDR3, as DNA: TGCAGTCCCCAGCGGGAGGAGTACAATGAGCAGTTCTTC. Protein: CSPQREEYNEQFF.

The chain uses TRBV11-2 and TRBJ1-4; 9 bases line up with TRBD1. The CDR3 spans 16 residues. Per the germline V gene, CDR1 is SGHAT and CDR2 is FQNNGV. V dropped 5 bases and J dropped 5; count of bases not matched to a gene: 9. CDR3 sequence: CASSPGRDRVNEKLFF. CDR3 nucleotides: TGTGCCAGCAGCCCAGGCCGGGACAGGGTCAATGAAAAACTGTTTTTT. The whole variable domain, remainder taken from reference TRBV11-2 and TRBJ1-4, is EAGVAQSPRYKIIEKRQSVAFWCNPISGHATLYWYQQILGQGPKLLIQFQNNGVVDDSQLPKDRFSAERLKGVDSTLKIQPAKLEDSAVYLCASSPGRDRVNEKLFFGSGTQLSVL.

The sample holds many counts of this clonotype. The J gene is TRBJ2-3, the V gene TRBV29-1; 9 positions agree with TRBD1. The CDR3 sequence is 16 residues long. After removal of 3 bases from V and 0 bases from J, the junction contained 7 bases not matched to a gene. Germline V gives CDR1 SQVTM, CDR2 ANQGSEA. Here the CDR3 reads CSVEMGTGISTDTQYF. The CDR3 nucleotides read TGCAGCGTTGAGATGGGGACAGGGATCAGCACAGATACGCAGTATTTT.

This clonotype was seen many times. The CDR3 sequence: CASRKPGRTQETQYF. CDR3 bases: TGTGCCAGCAGAAAACCGGGACGGACTCAAGAGACCCAGTACTTC. This chain joins TRBV11-2 and TRBJ2-5, with D tentatively TRBD1 or TRBD2 (5 bases each). This CDR3 region has 15 residues. Deletions cut 6 bases from V and 2 bases from J, with 16 bases between. Germline CDR1 SGHAT, CDR2 FQNNGV.

This clonotype showed up many times. In nucleotides, the CDR3 is TGTGCCAGCGAGGGGACAGGGGCCTACGAGCAGTACTTC. Its translation: CASEGTGAYEQYF. The chain combines TRBV7-9 with TRBJ2-7, with 10 bases lining up with TRBD1. The germline CDR1 and CDR2 sequences are SEHNR and FQNEAQ (reference sequence). After removal of 8 bases from V and 2 bases from J, the junction contained 3 bases not matched to a gene. CDR3 size: 13 residues.

The V gene is TRBV9, the J gene TRBJ2-1; 10 bases agree with TRBD1. Looked up from germline, CDR1 is SGDLS and CDR2 is YYNGEE. CDR3 length equals 19 residues. The trim removed 4 bases at V and 3 bases at J, leaving 16 bases unmatched. The CDR3 loop is CASSLSLNRDRGVYNEQFF. As DNA, the CDR3 is TGTGCCAGCAGCCTATCCCTCAACCGGGACAGGGGTGTCTACAATGAGCAGTTCTTC.

Notes on this clonotype: The junction departs from germline at one end; a sequencing error may be responsible. V gene TRBV6-5 combines with J gene TRBJ2-2, with TRBD2 as a possible D gene (7 bases). This CDR3 has 16 amino acids. Germline-derived CDR1 and CDR2 are MNHEY and SVGAGI. The CDR3 DNA sequence: TGTGCCAGCAGTTCGTTGGGAGGGGGGAACACCGGGGAGCTGTCTTTT. Amino acids: CASSSLGGGNTGELSF.

This clonotype was recorded a few times. The chain links TRBV14 to TRBJ1-2; no definite D call. The CDR3 is 17 amino acids. The V and J ends lost 3 bases and 0 bases respectively, with 17 bases between them. Looked up from germline, CDR1 is SGHDN and CDR2 is FVKESK. CDR3 sequence: CASSQKVFTESNYGYTF. In nucleotides, the CDR3 is TGTGCCAGCAGCCAGAAGGTATTCACAGAGTCTAACTATGGCTACACCTTC.

The V call is TRBV6-1, the J call TRBJ2-2; no reliable D call. The CDR3 has 16 amino acids. Per germline, CDR1 MNHNS and CDR2 SASEGT. Trimming left V 6 bases short and J 0 bases short, with 14 bases between. CDR3 sequence: CASRPDQPANTGELFF. The CDR3 DNA sequence: TGTGCCAGCAGACCGGACCAGCCCGCGAACACCGGGGAGCTGTTTTTT.

This clonotype was seen many times. At one end the junction does not follow the germline gene, possibly because of a read error. The V and J genes are TRBV12-3 or TRBV12-4 and TRBJ2-7, with 12 bases fitting TRBD2. The CDR3 runs to 14 residues. CDR3 sequence (DNA): TGTGCCAGCAGTCTAGCGGGAGGGAGGGGCGAGCAGTACTTC. Translation: CASSLAGGRGEQYF.

This clonotype was detected ten times or more. The V and J genes are TRBV5-1 and TRBJ1-1, with D unclear. V lost 4 bases and J lost 1, with 11 bases in between. The CDR3 length is 14 residues. Germline V lookup: CDR1 SGHRS, CDR2 YFSETQ. The CDR3, as DNA: TGCGCCAGCAGCGGCGGGTCCGCGAACACTGAAGCTTTCTTT. Translating gives CASSGGSANTEAFF.

In this sample, this clonotype turned up a few times. The chain joins TRBV24-1 to TRBJ1-5; the D is unclear. Germline CDR1 reads KGHDR; CDR2 reads SFDVKD. V dropped 2 bases and J dropped 1 base, with 5 bases sitting between them. The CDR3 spans 14 residues. CDR3 nucleotide sequence: TGTGCCACCAGTGATTCGTCCAGCAATCAGCCCCAGCATTTT. It encodes CATSDSSSNQPQHF.

In this sample, this clonotype turned up many times. This chain links TRBV18 with TRBJ2-1; D not resolved. Per germline, CDR1 KGHSH and CDR2 LQKENI. Trimming shortened V by 4 bases and J by 7 bases, and 8 bases separated the two germline ends. CDR3 size: 12 residues. This CDR3 is CASSLPRNEQFF. CDR3 nucleotides: TGTGCCAGCTCACTCCCGAGGAATGAGCAGTTCTTC.

This clonotype was seen many times. The rearrangement joins TRBV5-1 to TRBJ2-5; D is unclear. This CDR3 is 14 amino acids long. The ends were cut back, 7 bases at V and 0 bases at J, with 13 bases in the middle. Germline V gene sequence: CDR1 SGHRS, CDR2 YFSETQ. This CDR3 reads CASRPTSYQETQYF. The CDR3, as DNA: TGCGCCAGCCGCCCAACATCGTACCAAGAGACCCAGTACTTC.